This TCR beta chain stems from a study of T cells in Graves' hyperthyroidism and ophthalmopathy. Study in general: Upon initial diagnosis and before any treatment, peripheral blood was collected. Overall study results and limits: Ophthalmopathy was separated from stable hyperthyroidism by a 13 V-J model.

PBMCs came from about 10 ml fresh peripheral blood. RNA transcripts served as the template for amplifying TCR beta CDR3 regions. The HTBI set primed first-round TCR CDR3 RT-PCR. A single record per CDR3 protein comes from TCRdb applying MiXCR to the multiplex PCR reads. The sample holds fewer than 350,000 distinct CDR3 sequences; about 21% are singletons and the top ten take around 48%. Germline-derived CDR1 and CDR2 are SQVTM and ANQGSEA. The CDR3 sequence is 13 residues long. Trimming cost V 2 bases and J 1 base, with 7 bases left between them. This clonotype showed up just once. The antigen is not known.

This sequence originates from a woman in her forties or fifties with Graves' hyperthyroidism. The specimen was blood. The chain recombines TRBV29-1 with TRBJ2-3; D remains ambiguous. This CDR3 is CSVESPGTDTQYF. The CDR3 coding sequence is TGCAGCGTTGAATCCCCGGGCACAGATACGCAGTATTTT.